Listed below are T cell receptor beta chains from one sample, sequenced in a study of T-cell memory formation after mild COVID-19. TCRdb reprocessed the 5' RACE reads with MiXCR, giving one entry per CDR3 protein. The sample yields hundreds of thousands of distinct CDR3 sequences, about a fifth seen once. Material: PBMCs or a T cell subset sorted from them (not recorded which). The receptors here all came from an adult woman who had mild COVID-19 (a few samples of this study predate the infection). Cell type and time point are not known. Both conserved end residues are part of each CDR3. The order of the fields is J gene, clone size, CDR3 length, V gene, D gene, CDR3 protein, CDR3 DNA. A D gene is named only where the DNA matches it firmly. Clone size is shown for a subset of rows, as once, few, many or a class of expanded clone.

j_call: TRBJ2-1; clone_size: .; cdr3_length: 15; v_call: TRBV4-2; d_call: TRBD2; cdr3_aa: CASSRGLADNNEQFF; cdr3_nt: TGTGCCAGCAGCAGGGGACTAGCGGACAACAATGAGCAGTTCTTC
j_call: TRBJ2-7; clone_size: few; cdr3_length: 14; v_call: TRBV20-1; d_call: TRBD2; cdr3_aa: CSATRSGRASEQYF; cdr3_nt: TGCAGTGCCACTCGGAGCGGGAGGGCCAGCGAGCAGTACTTC
j_call: TRBJ1-2; clone_size: .; cdr3_length: 12; v_call: TRBV15; d_call: .; cdr3_aa: CATSSLNYGYTF; cdr3_nt: TGTGCCACCAGCAGCCTTAACTATGGCTACACCTTC
j_call: TRBJ1-3; clone_size: .; cdr3_length: 18; v_call: TRBV7-2; d_call: TRBD1; cdr3_aa: CASSRHGTASGRGNTIYF; cdr3_nt: TGTGCCAGCAGCCGTCACGGGACAGCTTCGGGGCGGGGAAACACCATATATTTT
j_call: TRBJ2-3; clone_size: few; cdr3_length: 12; v_call: TRBV7-9; d_call: .; cdr3_aa: CASSLVEGTQYF; cdr3_nt: TGTGCCAGCAGCTTAGTGGAGGGGACGCAGTATTTT
j_call: TRBJ1-3; clone_size: few; cdr3_length: 14; v_call: TRBV18; d_call: .; cdr3_aa: CASSPPGSGNTIYF; cdr3_nt: TGTGCCAGCTCACCACCAGGGAGTGGAAACACCATATATTTT
j_call: TRBJ2-1; clone_size: few; cdr3_length: 15; v_call: TRBV7-6; d_call: TRBD2; cdr3_aa: CASSLTSGRAHEQFF; cdr3_nt: TGTGCCAGCAGCCTGACTAGCGGGAGGGCTCATGAGCAGTTCTTC
j_call: TRBJ2-7; clone_size: few; cdr3_length: 14; v_call: TRBV13; d_call: .; cdr3_aa: CASRLQGVLYEQYF; cdr3_nt: TGTGCCAGCAGACTACAGGGAGTCCTCTACGAGCAGTACTTC
j_call: TRBJ1-1; clone_size: .; cdr3_length: 15; v_call: TRBV5-6; d_call: .; cdr3_aa: CASSLQGSAGSGAFF; cdr3_nt: TGTGCCAGCAGCCTCCAGGGTTCCGCAGGATCTGGGGCTTTCTTT
j_call: TRBJ2-5; clone_size: few; cdr3_length: 15; v_call: TRBV3-1; d_call: TRBD2; cdr3_aa: CASSSTSGGQETQYF; cdr3_nt: TGTGCCAGCAGCTCGACTAGCGGGGGTCAAGAGACCCAGTACTTC
j_call: TRBJ2-1; clone_size: many; cdr3_length: 15; v_call: TRBV24-1; d_call: TRBD2; cdr3_aa: CATEKTSGGNNEQFF; cdr3_nt: TGTGCCACCGAAAAGACTAGCGGGGGAAACAATGAGCAGTTCTTC
j_call: TRBJ1-1; clone_size: .; cdr3_length: 13; v_call: TRBV6-5; d_call: TRBD1; cdr3_aa: CASSEAGTVEAFF; cdr3_nt: TGTGCCAGCAGTGAAGCCGGGACAGTTGAAGCTTTCTTT
j_call: TRBJ2-1; clone_size: .; cdr3_length: 12; v_call: TRBV29-1; d_call: .; cdr3_aa: CSVRTDYNEQFF; cdr3_nt: TGCAGCGTCAGGACCGATTACAATGAGCAGTTCTTC
j_call: TRBJ2-4; clone_size: few; cdr3_length: 14; v_call: TRBV15; d_call: TRBD2; cdr3_aa: CATSRGTSENIQYF; cdr3_nt: TGTGCCACCAGCAGAGGAACTAGCGAAAACATTCAGTACTTC
j_call: TRBJ1-2; clone_size: .; cdr3_length: 13; v_call: TRBV5-1; d_call: TRBD1; cdr3_aa: CASSGDSNYGYTF; cdr3_nt: TGCGCCAGCAGCGGGGACAGTAACTATGGCTACACCTTC
j_call: TRBJ2-7; clone_size: few; cdr3_length: 14; v_call: TRBV4-3; d_call: .; cdr3_aa: CASSQALKRGEQYF; cdr3_nt: TGCGCCAGCAGCCAAGCTCTTAAAAGGGGCGAGCAGTACTTC
j_call: TRBJ2-3; clone_size: many; cdr3_length: 12; v_call: TRBV7-3; d_call: .; cdr3_aa: CASSPQGGAQYF; cdr3_nt: TGTGCCAGCAGCCCTCAGGGTGGTGCGCAGTATTTT
j_call: TRBJ2-7; clone_size: many; cdr3_length: 13; v_call: TRBV5-5; d_call: .; cdr3_aa: CASSLDRSYEQYF; cdr3_nt: TGTGCCAGCAGCTTGGACAGATCCTACGAGCAGTACTTC
j_call: TRBJ2-1; clone_size: few; cdr3_length: 15; v_call: TRBV7-9; d_call: TRBD2; cdr3_aa: CASSSAGTSGNEQFF; cdr3_nt: TGTGCCAGCAGCTCCGCCGGGACTAGCGGGAACGAGCAGTTCTTC
j_call: TRBJ1-2; clone_size: .; cdr3_length: 14; v_call: TRBV18; d_call: TRBD1; cdr3_aa: CASSPPAQGIGYTF; cdr3_nt: TGTGCCAGCTCACCACCGGCACAGGGGATTGGCTACACCTTC
j_call: TRBJ1-1; clone_size: .; cdr3_length: 14; v_call: TRBV5-1; d_call: .; cdr3_aa: CASSPLGTNTEAFF; cdr3_nt: TGCGCCAGCAGTCCCCTTGGGACGAACACTGAAGCTTTCTTT
j_call: TRBJ2-3; clone_size: .; cdr3_length: 16; v_call: TRBV5-1; d_call: TRBD1; cdr3_aa: CASSSLGGQGTDTQYF; cdr3_nt: TGCGCCAGCAGCTCATTGGGGGGACAGGGCACAGATACGCAGTATTTT
j_call: TRBJ1-1; clone_size: few; cdr3_length: 14; v_call: TRBV6-2/TRBV6-3; d_call: .; cdr3_aa: CASSYRTLNTEAFF; cdr3_nt: TGTGCCAGCAGTTACCGGACCCTGAACACTGAAGCTTTCTTT
j_call: TRBJ2-7; clone_size: .; cdr3_length: 15; v_call: TRBV10-3; d_call: TRBD1; cdr3_aa: CAISVAQGATYEQYF; cdr3_nt: TGTGCCATCAGTGTCGCACAGGGGGCTACCTACGAGCAGTACTTC
j_call: TRBJ2-1; clone_size: few; cdr3_length: 14; v_call: TRBV30; d_call: TRBD2; cdr3_aa: CAWSPGTSGNEQFF; cdr3_nt: TGTGCCTGGAGTCCCGGGACTAGCGGTAATGAGCAGTTCTTC
j_call: TRBJ2-5; clone_size: .; cdr3_length: 15; v_call: TRBV5-1; d_call: TRBD1; cdr3_aa: CASSQGVLDVETQYF; cdr3_nt: TGCGCCAGCAGCCAGGGGGTCCTGGACGTAGAGACCCAGTACTTC
j_call: TRBJ1-2; clone_size: few; cdr3_length: 13; v_call: TRBV7-9; d_call: .; cdr3_aa: CASSFELNYGYTF; cdr3_nt: TGTGCCAGCAGCTTTGAACTGAACTATGGCTACACCTTC
j_call: TRBJ2-1; clone_size: .; cdr3_length: 16; v_call: TRBV4-3; d_call: TRBD2; cdr3_aa: CASSPTVAGGASLQFF; cdr3_nt: TGCGCCAGCAGCCCTACTGTAGCGGGAGGGGCCAGTTTGCAGTTCTTC
j_call: TRBJ1-4; clone_size: .; cdr3_length: 16; v_call: TRBV5-8; d_call: TRBD1; cdr3_aa: CASSRATGTGYEKLFF; cdr3_nt: TGTGCCAGCAGCCGAGCGACCGGGACAGGGTATGAAAAACTGTTTTTT
j_call: TRBJ1-6; clone_size: .; cdr3_length: 15; v_call: TRBV2; d_call: TRBD1; cdr3_aa: CASSFRTGGNSPLHF; cdr3_nt: TGTGCCAGCAGTTTCCGGACAGGGGGAAATTCACCCCTCCACTTT
j_call: TRBJ2-3; clone_size: .; cdr3_length: 14; v_call: TRBV2; d_call: .; cdr3_aa: CASTQGPSTDTQYF; cdr3_nt: TGTGCCAGCACCCAGGGGCCGAGCACAGATACGCAGTATTTT
j_call: TRBJ1-1; clone_size: .; cdr3_length: 15; v_call: TRBV12-3/TRBV12-4; d_call: TRBD1; cdr3_aa: CASSSQGGYGTEAFF; cdr3_nt: TGTGCCAGCAGTTCTCAGGGGGGGTATGGCACTGAAGCTTTCTTT
j_call: TRBJ1-2; clone_size: .; cdr3_length: 15; v_call: TRBV4-3; d_call: TRBD1; cdr3_aa: CASSQEQGRFYGYTF; cdr3_nt: TGCGCCAGCAGCCAAGAACAGGGGCGCTTCTATGGCTACACCTTC
j_call: TRBJ2-2; clone_size: many; cdr3_length: 13; v_call: TRBV7-3; d_call: TRBD2; cdr3_aa: CATRLAGAGELFF; cdr3_nt: TGTGCCACCAGACTAGCGGGCGCCGGGGAGCTGTTTTTT
j_call: TRBJ2-1; clone_size: .; cdr3_length: 14; v_call: TRBV7-2; d_call: TRBD2; cdr3_aa: CASSLAGTRNEQFF; cdr3_nt: TGTGCCAGCAGCTTAGCCGGGACTAGGAATGAGCAGTTCTTC
j_call: TRBJ1-1; clone_size: .; cdr3_length: 16; v_call: TRBV6-5; d_call: .; cdr3_aa: CASSKRTSPEGTEAFF; cdr3_nt: TGTGCCAGCAGTAAAAGGACCTCCCCGGAGGGAACTGAAGCTTTCTTT
j_call: TRBJ2-7; clone_size: few; cdr3_length: 13; v_call: TRBV7-9; d_call: .; cdr3_aa: CASSFGTPSEQYF; cdr3_nt: TGTGCCAGCAGCTTTGGGACTCCTTCCGAGCAGTACTTC
j_call: TRBJ1-2; clone_size: few; cdr3_length: 14; v_call: TRBV6-1; d_call: .; cdr3_aa: CASSSRGGAEGYTF; cdr3_nt: TGTGCCAGCAGCTCGCGGGGAGGAGCGGAGGGCTACACCTTC
j_call: TRBJ2-2; clone_size: many; cdr3_length: 14; v_call: TRBV5-1; d_call: .; cdr3_aa: CASSPDTNTGELFF; cdr3_nt: TGCGCCAGCAGCCCCGACACAAACACCGGGGAGCTGTTTTTT
j_call: TRBJ1-3; clone_size: .; cdr3_length: 16; v_call: TRBV25-1; d_call: .; cdr3_aa: CAWGSDGFMLGNTIYF; cdr3_nt: TGTGCCTGGGGGAGCGACGGATTTATGCTCGGAAACACCATATATTTT
j_call: TRBJ1-2; clone_size: few; cdr3_length: 14; v_call: TRBV29-1; d_call: TRBD1; cdr3_aa: CSVVRGTGQSGYTF; cdr3_nt: TGCAGCGTTGTACGGGGGACAGGGCAGAGTGGCTACACCTTC
j_call: TRBJ2-7; clone_size: few; cdr3_length: 15; v_call: TRBV10-3; d_call: TRBD1; cdr3_aa: CAISESNRGSDEQYF; cdr3_nt: TGTGCCATCAGTGAGTCGAACAGGGGGTCCGACGAGCAGTACTTC
j_call: TRBJ2-3; clone_size: .; cdr3_length: 15; v_call: TRBV2; d_call: TRBD2; cdr3_aa: CASSVISGMPDTQYF; cdr3_nt: TGTGCCAGCAGCGTAATTAGCGGGATGCCAGATACGCAGTATTTT
j_call: TRBJ2-3; clone_size: .; cdr3_length: 14; v_call: TRBV4-1; d_call: .; cdr3_aa: CASSQDLGTDTQYF; cdr3_nt: TGCGCCAGCAGCCAAGATCTGGGCACAGATACGCAGTATTTT
j_call: TRBJ2-7; clone_size: .; cdr3_length: 15; v_call: TRBV3-1; d_call: .; cdr3_aa: CASSQDARLGREQYF; cdr3_nt: TGTGCCAGCAGCCAAGATGCTAGATTAGGGCGCGAGCAGTACTTC
j_call: TRBJ2-7; clone_size: .; cdr3_length: 14; v_call: TRBV24-1; d_call: .; cdr3_aa: CATSDAGTQYEQYF; cdr3_nt: TGTGCCACCAGTGACGCCGGGACTCAATACGAGCAGTACTTC
j_call: TRBJ2-3; clone_size: .; cdr3_length: 15; v_call: TRBV24-1; d_call: TRBD2; cdr3_aa: CATRSSGRGSDTQYF; cdr3_nt: TGTGCCACCAGGAGCAGCGGGAGAGGGTCAGATACGCAGTATTTT
j_call: TRBJ2-1; clone_size: few; cdr3_length: 16; v_call: TRBV19; d_call: TRBD2; cdr3_aa: CASSIDVAGGVDEQFF; cdr3_nt: TGTGCCAGTAGTATAGATGTGGCGGGAGGTGTCGATGAGCAGTTCTTC
j_call: TRBJ2-7; clone_size: many; cdr3_length: 11; v_call: TRBV28; d_call: .; cdr3_aa: CASSLKYEQYF; cdr3_nt: TGTGCCAGCAGTCTCAAATACGAGCAGTACTTC
j_call: TRBJ1-5; clone_size: few; cdr3_length: 14; v_call: TRBV19; d_call: TRBD1; cdr3_aa: CASTLARGGQPQHF; cdr3_nt: TGTGCCAGTACCCTCGCCAGGGGGGGTCAGCCCCAGCATTTT
j_call: TRBJ1-1; clone_size: .; cdr3_length: 17; v_call: TRBV5-1; d_call: TRBD1; cdr3_aa: CASSPLVRTGTNTEAFF; cdr3_nt: TGCGCCAGCAGCCCTCTGGTGAGGACAGGGACTAATACTGAAGCTTTCTTT
j_call: TRBJ2-7; clone_size: .; cdr3_length: 14; v_call: TRBV9; d_call: TRBD2; cdr3_aa: CASSTSGGHYEQYF; cdr3_nt: TGTGCCAGCAGCACTAGCGGGGGCCACTACGAGCAGTACTTC
j_call: TRBJ1-5; clone_size: .; cdr3_length: 16; v_call: TRBV4-1; d_call: .; cdr3_aa: CASSQEGRAVNQPQHF; cdr3_nt: TGCGCCAGCAGCCAAGAGGGAAGGGCAGTTAATCAGCCCCAGCATTTT
j_call: TRBJ1-1; clone_size: .; cdr3_length: 16; v_call: TRBV5-1; d_call: .; cdr3_aa: CASRPTGTRVNTEAFF; cdr3_nt: TGCGCCAGCAGGCCCACGGGGACAAGAGTGAACACTGAAGCCTTCTTT
j_call: TRBJ2-2; clone_size: many; cdr3_length: 15; v_call: TRBV7-9; d_call: TRBD1; cdr3_aa: CASRFTGGATGELFF; cdr3_nt: TGTGCCAGCAGGTTCACAGGGGGCGCGACCGGGGAGCTGTTTTTT